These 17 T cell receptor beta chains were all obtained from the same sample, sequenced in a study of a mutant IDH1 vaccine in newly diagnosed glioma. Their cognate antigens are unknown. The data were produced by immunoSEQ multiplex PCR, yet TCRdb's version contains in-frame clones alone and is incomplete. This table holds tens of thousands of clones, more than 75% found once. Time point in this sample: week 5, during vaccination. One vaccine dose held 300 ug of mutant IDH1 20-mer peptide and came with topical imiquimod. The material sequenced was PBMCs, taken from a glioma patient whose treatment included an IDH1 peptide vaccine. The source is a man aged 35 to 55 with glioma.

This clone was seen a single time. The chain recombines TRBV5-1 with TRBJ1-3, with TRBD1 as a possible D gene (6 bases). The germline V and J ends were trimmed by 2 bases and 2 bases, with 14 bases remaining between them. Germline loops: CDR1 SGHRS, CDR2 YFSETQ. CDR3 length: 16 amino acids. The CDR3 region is CASSLKQGVAGNTIYF. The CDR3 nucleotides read TGCGCCAGCAGCTTAAAACAGGGCGTAGCTGGAAACACCATATATTTT. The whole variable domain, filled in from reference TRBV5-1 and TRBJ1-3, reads KAGVTQTPRYLIKTRGQQVTLSCSPISGHRSVSWYQQTPGQGLQFLFEYFSETQRNKGNFPGRFSGRQFSNSRSEMNVSTLELGDSALYLCASSLKQGVAGNTIYFGEGSWLTVV.

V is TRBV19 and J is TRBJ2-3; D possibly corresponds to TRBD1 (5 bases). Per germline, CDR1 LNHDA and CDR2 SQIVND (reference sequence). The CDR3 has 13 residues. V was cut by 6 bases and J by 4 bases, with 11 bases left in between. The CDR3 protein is CASSGRRADTQYF. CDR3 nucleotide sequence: TGTGCCAGTAGCGGCCGCAGGGCAGATACGCAGTATTTT.

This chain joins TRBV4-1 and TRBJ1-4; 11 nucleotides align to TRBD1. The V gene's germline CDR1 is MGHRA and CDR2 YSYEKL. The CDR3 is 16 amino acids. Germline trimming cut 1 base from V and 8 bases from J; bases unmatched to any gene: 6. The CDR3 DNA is TGCGCCAGCAGCCAAGGGAGGACAGGGGGCTTCGAAAAACTGTTTTTT. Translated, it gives CASSQGRTGGFEKLFF.

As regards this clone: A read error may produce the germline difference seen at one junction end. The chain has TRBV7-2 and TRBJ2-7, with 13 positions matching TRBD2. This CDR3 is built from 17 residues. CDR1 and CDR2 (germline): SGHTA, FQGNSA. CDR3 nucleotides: TGTGCCAGCAGCGTAGCAGGGACTAGCGGGGCTGCGTACGAGCAGTACTTC. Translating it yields CASSVAGTSGAAYEQYF.

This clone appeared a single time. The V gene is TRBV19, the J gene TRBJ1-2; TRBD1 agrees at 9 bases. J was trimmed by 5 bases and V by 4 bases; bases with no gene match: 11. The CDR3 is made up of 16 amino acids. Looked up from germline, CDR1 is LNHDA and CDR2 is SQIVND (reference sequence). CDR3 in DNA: TGTGCCAGTAGTACTACCTTTCGGGACAGGGTATATGGCTACACCTTC. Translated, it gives CASSTTFRDRVYGYTF.

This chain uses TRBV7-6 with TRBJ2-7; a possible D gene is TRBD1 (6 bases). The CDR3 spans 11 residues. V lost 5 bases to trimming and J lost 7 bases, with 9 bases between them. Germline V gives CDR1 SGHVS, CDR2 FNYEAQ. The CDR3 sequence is CASSRGQEQYF. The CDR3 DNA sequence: TGTGCCAGCAGCCGAGGACAGGAGCAGTACTTC.

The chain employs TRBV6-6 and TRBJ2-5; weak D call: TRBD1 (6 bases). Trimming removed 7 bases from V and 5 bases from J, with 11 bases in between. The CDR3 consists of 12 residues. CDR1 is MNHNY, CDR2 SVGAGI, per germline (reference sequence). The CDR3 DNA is TGTGCCAGCAATACAGGGCGGGAGACCCAGTACTTC. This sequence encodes CASNTGRETQYF.

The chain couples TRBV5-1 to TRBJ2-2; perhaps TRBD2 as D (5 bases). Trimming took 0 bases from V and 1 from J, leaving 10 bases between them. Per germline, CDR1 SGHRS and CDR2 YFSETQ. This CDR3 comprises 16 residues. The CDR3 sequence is CASSLGASRNTGELFF. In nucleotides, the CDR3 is TGCGCCAGCAGCTTGGGAGCTAGCCGGAACACCGGGGAGCTGTTTTTT.

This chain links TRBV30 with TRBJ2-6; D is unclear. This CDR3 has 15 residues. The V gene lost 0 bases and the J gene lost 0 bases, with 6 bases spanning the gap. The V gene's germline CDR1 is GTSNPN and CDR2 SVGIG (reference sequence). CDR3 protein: CAWSVKASGANVLTF. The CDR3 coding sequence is TGTGCCTGGAGTGTAAAAGCCTCTGGGGCCAACGTCCTGACTTTC.

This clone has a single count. The CDR3 bases are TGTGCCAGCAGCCTCGGACAGGGATATGGGCAAGAGACCCAGTACTTC. Encoded protein: CASSLGQGYGQETQYF. The V gene is TRBV11-3, the J gene TRBJ2-5, with 8 bases identical to TRBD1. This CDR3 contains 16 residues. Germline V gene sequence: CDR1 SGHNT, CDR2 YENEEA. The V and J ends lost 5 bases and 2 bases, in that order; junction bases with no gene match: 10.

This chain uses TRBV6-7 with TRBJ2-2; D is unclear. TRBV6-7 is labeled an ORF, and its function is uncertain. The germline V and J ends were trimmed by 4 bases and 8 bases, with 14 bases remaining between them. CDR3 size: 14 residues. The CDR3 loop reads CASSSRYLAGELFF. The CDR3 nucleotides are TGTGCCAGCAGTTCTCGTTACTTAGCAGGGGAGCTGTTTTTT.

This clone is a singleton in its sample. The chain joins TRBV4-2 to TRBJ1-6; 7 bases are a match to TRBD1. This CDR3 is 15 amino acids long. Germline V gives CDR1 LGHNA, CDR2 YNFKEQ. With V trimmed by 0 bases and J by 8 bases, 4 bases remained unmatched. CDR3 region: CASSQDSGGDSPLHF. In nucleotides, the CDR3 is TGTGCCAGCAGCCAAGATTCAGGGGGGGATTCACCCCTCCACTTT.

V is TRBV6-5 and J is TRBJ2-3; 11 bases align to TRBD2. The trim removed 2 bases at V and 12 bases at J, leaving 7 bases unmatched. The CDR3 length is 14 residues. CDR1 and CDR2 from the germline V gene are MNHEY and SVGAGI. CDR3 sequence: CASSYALAGDSQYF. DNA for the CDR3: TGTGCCAGCAGTTACGCACTAGCGGGGGACAGTCAGTATTTT.

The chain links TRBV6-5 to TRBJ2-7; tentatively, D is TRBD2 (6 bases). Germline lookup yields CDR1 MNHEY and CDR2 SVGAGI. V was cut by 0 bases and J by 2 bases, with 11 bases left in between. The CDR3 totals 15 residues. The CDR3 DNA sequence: TGTGCCAGCAGTTACTCGTTGCGGGGCACCTACGAGCAGTACTTC. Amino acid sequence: CASSYSLRGTYEQYF.

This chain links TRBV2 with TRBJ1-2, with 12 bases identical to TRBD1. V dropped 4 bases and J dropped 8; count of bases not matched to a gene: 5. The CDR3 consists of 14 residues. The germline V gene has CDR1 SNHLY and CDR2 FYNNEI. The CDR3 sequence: CASSGGQGADGYTF. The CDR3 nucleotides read TGTGCCAGCAGTGGGGGACAGGGGGCGGACGGCTACACCTTC.

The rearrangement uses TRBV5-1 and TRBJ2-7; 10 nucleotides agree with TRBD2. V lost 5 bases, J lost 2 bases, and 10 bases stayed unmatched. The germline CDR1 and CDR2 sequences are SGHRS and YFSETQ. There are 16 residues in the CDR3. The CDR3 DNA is TGCGCCAGCAGTTCTGAGGTTAGCGGGGGGCCCTACGAGCAGTACTTC. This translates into CASSSEVSGGPYEQYF.

The CDR3 spells CATGGLGDTQYF. The DNA of the CDR3 is TGTGCCACTGGAGGGCTCGGGGATACGCAGTATTTT. This rearrangement joins TRBV6-5 to TRBJ2-3, with D perhaps matching TRBD2 (6 bases). The CDR3 spans 12 residues. Germline CDR1 is MNHEY and CDR2 is SVGAGI. V was clipped by 10 bases and J by 6 bases, with 14 bases between them.